A single sample is the source of the 30 T cell receptor beta chains below, sequenced in a study of low-dose radiotherapy and immunotherapy resistance in tumors. Primers used for first-strand cDNA, a TRAV- and TRBV-specific set, covered both alpha and beta chains. The authors amplified TCRs for 15 to 25 PCR cycles with a constant-region primer and a V-primer adapter. TCRdb re-called the reads with MiXCR, one entry per CDR3 protein. In the table there are 9,500 to 14,000 distinct CDR3 sequences, around half of which are singletons. These receptors came from a human donor with advanced metastatic prostate, ovarian, gallbladder or colorectal cancer (not recorded which). This table probably holds off-target reads from a library built for another chain.

The V call is TRBV5-5, the J call TRBJ2-7; unclear D gene. From germline, CDR1 is SGHKS and CDR2 YYEKEE (reference sequence). The CDR3 totals 11 residues. V lost 1 base to trimming and J lost 7 bases, with 6 bases between them. The CDR3: CASSLLTEQYF. CDR3 coding DNA: TGTGCCAGCAGCTTGTTGACAGAGCAGTACTTC.

This clonotype appeared a single time. This chain connects TRBV28 to TRBJ2-7; 10 bases are shared with TRBD2. Trimming at V came to 10 bases and at J to 4 bases, leaving 7 bases not matched to a gene. CDR1 is MDHEN, CDR2 SYDVKM, per germline. The CDR3 extends over 13 amino acids. The CDR3 protein is CATRLAGEYEQYF. In nucleotides, the CDR3 is TGTGCCACCCGGCTAGCGGGAGAGTACGAGCAGTACTTC.

J is TRBJ2-7 and V is TRBV12-3 or TRBV12-4; D unresolved. The CDR3 spans 12 residues. Between the trimmed V and J ends, which lost 2 bases and 3 bases, there was a span of 5 bases. As DNA, the CDR3 is TGTGCCAGCAGTTTAAACTACTACGAGCAGTACTTC. Protein product: CASSLNYYEQYF.

This clonotype was seen just once. V is TRBV7-8 and J is TRBJ2-1; D gene uncertain. The CDR3 totals 16 residues. Per the germline V gene, CDR1 is SGHVS and CDR2 is FQNEAQ. The V end lost 5 bases, the J end lost 0 bases, and 14 bases lay between the germline ends. In DNA, the CDR3 is TGTGCCAGCAGCCAGCCCGGTACGAGCTCCTACAATGAGCAGTTCTTC. The encoded protein is CASSQPGTSSYNEQFF.

The chain carries TRBV5-1 and TRBJ2-1, with D uncertain. The germline gives CDR1 SGHRS, CDR2 YFSETQ. There are 18 residues in the CDR3. V lost 3 bases, J lost 0 bases, and 19 bases lay in between. The CDR3 nucleotides are TGCGCCAGCAGCTCCCCCGGGCAGAGAGCCAGCTCCTACAATGAGCAGTTCTTC. Protein sequence: CASSSPGQRASSYNEQFF.

The V call is TRBV7-2, the J call TRBJ2-1; 14 positions agree with TRBD2. The germline CDR1 and CDR2 sequences are SGHTA and FQGNSA. The CDR3 contains 18 residues. V gave up 6 bases and J gave up 8 bases; unmatched junction bases: 15. The CDR3 spells CASRHGTSGRRVGHEQFF. As DNA, the CDR3 is TGTGCCAGCAGACACGGGACTAGCGGGAGAAGGGTCGGTCATGAGCAGTTCTTC.

This clonotype was counted a few times. The chain combines TRBV2 with TRBJ2-5; 7 positions match TRBD2. Per the germline V gene, CDR1 is SNHLY and CDR2 is FYNNEI. Trimming removed 7 bases from V and 3 bases from J; junction bases left unmatched: 5. This CDR3 has 13 amino acids. The CDR3 sequence: CASIGREEETQYF. CDR3 bases: TGTGCCAGCATTGGACGGGAGGAAGAGACCCAGTACTTC. Looking up the rest from reference TRBV2 and TRBJ2-5 gives the full variable domain: EPEVTQTPSHQVTQMGQEVILRCVPISNHLYFYWYRQILGQKVEFLVSFYNNEISEKSEIFDDQFSVERPDGSNFTLKIRSTKLEDSAMYFCASIGREEETQYFGPGTRLLVL.

This rearrangement joins TRBV14 to TRBJ2-7; 10 bases fit TRBD2. The J segment lost 0 bases and the V segment lost 3 bases, leaving 5 bases of the junction unmatched. Germline V CDR1 and CDR2: SGHDN, FVKESK. This CDR3 region has 16 residues. As DNA, the CDR3 is TGTGCCAGCAGCCACAGTCTAGCGGGGGTCTCCTACGAGCAGTACTTC. As protein: CASSHSLAGVSYEQYF.

The chain carries TRBV18 and TRBJ1-1, with TRBD1 matching over 7 bases. Trimming removed 2 bases from V and 5 bases from J; junction bases left unmatched: 11. The germline CDR1 and CDR2 sequences are KGHSH and LQKENI. This CDR3 is 16 amino acids long. For the CDR3, the DNA is TGTGCCAGCTCACCATCGTGGCAGGGGGATGGGACTGAAGCTTTCTTT. Residues: CASSPSWQGDGTEAFF.

The chain is built from TRBV19 and TRBJ2-2; D gene unclear. Germline lookup yields CDR1 LNHDA and CDR2 SQIVND (reference sequence). V lost 9 bases and J 4 bases, leaving 6 bases between the germline ends. This CDR3 has 11 residues. CDR3 in amino acids: CASRITGELFF. For the CDR3, the DNA is TGTGCCAGCCGCATCACCGGGGAGCTGTTTTTT.

The V call is TRBV7-9, the J call TRBJ1-1; D is unresolved. Trimming cost V 8 bases and J 1 base, with 14 bases left between them. The CDR3 spans 14 residues. Germline-derived CDR1 and CDR2 are SEHNR and FQNEAQ (reference sequence). This CDR3 is CASSPREGNTEAFF. The CDR3 DNA is TGTGCCAGCTCACCCCGTGAGGGGAACACTGAAGCTTTCTTT.

This chain joins TRBV28 and TRBJ1-2, with D hard to call. The V end lost 3 bases, the J end lost 1 base, and 12 bases lay between the germline ends. From germline, CDR1 is MDHEN and CDR2 SYDVKM. The CDR3 is 15 amino acids. The CDR3: CASSFTDTHNYGYTF. The CDR3 bases are TGTGCCAGCAGTTTCACAGACACCCATAACTATGGCTACACCTTC.

The chain combines TRBV5-4 with TRBJ1-1, with TRBD1 matching over 11 bases. Trimming removed 4 bases from V and 3 bases from J; junction bases left unmatched: 11. CDR1 is SGHNT, CDR2 YYREEE, per germline (reference sequence). CDR3 length: 17 residues. CDR3 coding DNA: TGTGCCAGCAGCGACGGGACAGGGGGTTCGTTGGACACTGAAGCTTTCTTT. Amino acid sequence: CASSDGTGGSLDTEAFF.

The chain recombines TRBV5-4 with TRBJ1-1; 10 bases line up with TRBD1. CDR1 and CDR2 (germline): SGHNT, YYREEE (reference sequence). This CDR3 has 15 residues. Unmatched junction bases numbered 5, after V lost 0 bases and J lost 6 bases. The CDR3 bases are TGTGCCAGCAGCTTGGGGGGACAGGGGAAGGCTGAAGCTTTCTTT. Amino acid sequence: CASSLGGQGKAEAFF.

This clonotype was detected only once. J is TRBJ2-5 and V is TRBV3-1; D not certain. The V end was cut by 4 bases, the J end by 1 base, with 10 bases between. The length of the CDR3 is 14 residues. CDR1 is LGHDT, CDR2 YNNKEL, per germline (reference sequence). The CDR3 loop is CASSLEKVQETQYF. For the CDR3, the DNA is TGTGCCAGCAGCCTTGAGAAGGTCCAAGAGACCCAGTACTTC.

The V and J genes are TRBV10-3 and TRBJ2-1; 9 nucleotides line up with TRBD1. Losses at the gene ends were 4 bases for V and 8 bases for J; bases not matched to a gene: 9. The CDR3 runs to 15 residues. CDR1 is ENHRY, CDR2 SYGVKD, per germline. CDR3 protein: CAISVADRGVDEQFF. The CDR3 bases are TGTGCCATCAGTGTAGCTGACAGGGGGGTCGATGAGCAGTTCTTC.

The chain is built from TRBV10-2 and TRBJ1-2; perhaps TRBD1 as D (5 bases). The germline gives CDR1 WSHSY, CDR2 SAAADI. The CDR3 extends over 13 amino acids. V was trimmed by 3 bases and J by 8 bases, leaving 13 bases between them. DNA for the CDR3: TGCGCCAGCAGTGAACAGGCAATGGGGGGCTACACCTTC. Protein: CASSEQAMGGYTF.

V gene TRBV5-1 combines with J gene TRBJ1-1; perhaps TRBD1 as D (5 bases). Germline-derived CDR1 and CDR2 are SGHRS and YFSETQ. V was trimmed by 4 bases and J by 3 bases, leaving 10 bases between them. This CDR3 is built from 13 residues. The CDR3 nucleotides read TGCGCCAGCAGCGTGACAGTAGACACTGAAGCTTTCTTT. It is translated as CASSVTVDTEAFF.

The chain uses TRBV10-3 and TRBJ2-1, with TRBD2 matching over 12 bases. The CDR3 has 18 residues. Germline trimming cut 2 bases from V and 4 bases from J; bases unmatched to any gene: 9. In germline, CDR1 is ENHRY, CDR2 SYGVKD. The chain's CDR3 is CAISERTPGLAGYNEQFF. In DNA form, the CDR3 reads TGTGCCATCAGTGAGAGGACCCCGGGACTAGCGGGTTACAATGAGCAGTTCTTC.

This chain connects TRBV19 to TRBJ2-7; 11 positions agree with TRBD2. Germline CDR1 LNHDA, CDR2 SQIVND (reference sequence). Unmatched junction bases numbered 6, after V lost 8 bases and J lost 0 bases. The CDR3 covers 15 residues. The CDR3 DNA reads TGTGCCAGTGGGCGGCTAGCGGGGGGCTCCTACGAGCAGTACTTC. Protein product: CASGRLAGGSYEQYF.

The chain carries TRBV2 and TRBJ2-5; 8 bases are shared with TRBD1. V shed 1 base and J 5 bases; nucleotides not matched to a gene: 3. The germline V gene encodes CDR1 SNHLY and CDR2 FYNNEI. There are 14 residues in the CDR3. In nucleotides, the CDR3 is TGTGCCAGCAGTGAAGACAGGGGGTACGAGACCCAGTACTTC. This translates into CASSEDRGYETQYF.

The V call is TRBV12-5, the J call TRBJ1-1; D unclear. Germline values: CDR1 LGHNT, CDR2 FRNRAP. The CDR3 length is 15 residues. Trimming pared 0 bases from V and 8 bases from J, leaving 16 bases between. The CDR3 loop is CASGLVLSGVPEAFF. The CDR3 nucleotides are TGTGCTAGTGGTTTGGTACTTTCAGGAGTTCCCGAAGCTTTCTTT.

A few counts support this clonotype. J is TRBJ2-1 and V is TRBV5-8; D is ambiguous. Trimming left V 4 bases short and J 3 bases short, with 11 bases between. CDR1 is SGHTS, CDR2 YDEGEE, per germline. The CDR3 consists of 14 residues. CDR3 DNA: TGTGCCAGCAGCCTTCGTACAGACTACAATGAGCAGTTCTTC. Encoded protein: CASSLRTDYNEQFF.

This clonotype was detected once. The genes are TRBV29-1 and TRBJ2-5; D might be TRBD2 (5 bases). The germline V and J ends were trimmed by 1 base and 2 bases, with 17 bases remaining between them. This CDR3 is built from 16 residues. In germline, CDR1 is SQVTM, CDR2 ANQGSEA. The CDR3 DNA reads as TGCAGCGTTGAAGGGCCCCTGGGAGAAACACAAGAGACCCAGTACTTC. The encoded protein is CSVEGPLGETQETQYF.

In this sample, this clonotype turned up a few times. This rearrangement joins TRBV5-5 to TRBJ2-1; no clear D. The CDR3 is 14 amino acids. CDR1 is SGHKS, CDR2 YYEKEE, per germline (reference sequence). Between the trimmed V and J ends, which lost 0 bases and 0 bases, there was a span of 4 bases. CDR3 in DNA: TGTGCCAGCAGCTTGGGGAGCTCCTACAATGAGCAGTTCTTC. It translates to CASSLGSSYNEQFF.

This chain uses TRBV20-1 with TRBJ1-5, with a tentative D call TRBD1 (6 bases). V lost 3 bases to trimming and J lost 7 bases, with 16 bases between them. The CDR3 loop spans 14 amino acids. The germline CDR1 and CDR2 sequences are DFQATT and SNEGSKA (reference sequence). In DNA, the CDR3 is TGCAGTGCTAGTGAGGGGGGGCCCAGGCAGCCCCAGCATTTT. Its protein product is CSASEGGPRQPQHF.

The chain joins TRBV6-4 to TRBJ2-7; D call uncertain. Trimming stripped 6 bases from V and 4 bases from J, with 7 bases between. CDR1 and CDR2 (germline): MRHNA, SNTAGT. CDR3 length equals 11 residues. The CDR3 loop is CASREIYEQYF. CDR3 DNA: TGTGCCAGCAGAGAAATATACGAGCAGTACTTC.

This clonotype was observed a few times. The genes are TRBV11-2 and TRBJ2-1; unclear D gene. Germline V lookup: CDR1 SGHAT, CDR2 FQNNGV. The CDR3 has 13 residues. V shed 1 base and J shed 4 bases, with 5 bases lying between them. The CDR3 DNA follows: TGTGCCAGCAGCTTAGTCACGTACAATGAGCAGTTCTTC. It specifies CASSLVTYNEQFF.

The CDR3 region has the DNA TGCGCCAGCAGCTCTGGGGACACCCTACATTTCGGCGAAGCTTTCTTT. Its protein is CASSSGDTLHFGEAFF. The gene calls are TRBV5-1 and TRBJ1-1; tentatively, D is TRBD1 (6 bases). Per germline, CDR1 SGHRS and CDR2 YFSETQ. The ends were cut back, 3 bases at V and 8 bases at J, with 23 bases in the middle. This CDR3 has 16 amino acids.

V is TRBV11-1 and J is TRBJ2-2, with a tentative D call TRBD1 (6 bases). Per the germline V gene, CDR1 is SGHAT and CDR2 is FQDESV (reference sequence). The CDR3 sequence is 15 residues long. V lost 5 bases, J lost 0 bases, and 10 bases lay in between. The CDR3, as DNA: TGTGCCAGCAGCACTCGGACAGCGAACACCGGGGAGCTGTTTTTT. Translation gives CASSTRTANTGELFF.